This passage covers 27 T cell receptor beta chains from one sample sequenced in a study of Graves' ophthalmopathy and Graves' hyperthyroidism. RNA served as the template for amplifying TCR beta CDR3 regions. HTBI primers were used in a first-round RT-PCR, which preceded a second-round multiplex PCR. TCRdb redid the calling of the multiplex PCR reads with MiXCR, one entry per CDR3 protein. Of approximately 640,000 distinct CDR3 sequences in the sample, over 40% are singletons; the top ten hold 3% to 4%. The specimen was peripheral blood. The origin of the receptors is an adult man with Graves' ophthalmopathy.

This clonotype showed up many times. The CDR3: CASSVQDEQYF. The CDR3 DNA follows: TGTGCCAGCAGTGTCCAGGACGAGCAGTACTTC. The V call is TRBV6-6, the J call TRBJ2-7; no reliable D call. CDR1 MNHNY and CDR2 SVGAGI come from the germline V gene (reference sequence). V was trimmed by 5 bases and J by 5 bases, leaving 7 bases between them. The CDR3 spans 11 residues.

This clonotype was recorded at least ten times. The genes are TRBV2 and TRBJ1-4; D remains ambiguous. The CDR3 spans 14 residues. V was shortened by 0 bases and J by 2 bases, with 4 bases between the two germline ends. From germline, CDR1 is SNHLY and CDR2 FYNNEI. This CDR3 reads CASSEARTNEKLFF. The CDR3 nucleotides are TGTGCCAGCAGTGAAGCCAGGACTAATGAAAAACTGTTTTTT.

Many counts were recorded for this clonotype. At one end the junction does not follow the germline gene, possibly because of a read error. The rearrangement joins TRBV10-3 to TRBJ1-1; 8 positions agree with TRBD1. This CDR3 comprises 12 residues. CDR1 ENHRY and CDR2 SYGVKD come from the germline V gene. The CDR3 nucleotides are TGTGCCAGCAGTGAACAGGGGGACAGAGCTTTCTTT. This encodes CASSEQGDRAFF.

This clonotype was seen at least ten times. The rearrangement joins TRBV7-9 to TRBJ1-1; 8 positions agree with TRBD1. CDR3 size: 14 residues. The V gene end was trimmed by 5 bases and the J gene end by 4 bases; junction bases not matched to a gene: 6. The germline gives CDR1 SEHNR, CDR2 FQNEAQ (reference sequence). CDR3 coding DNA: TGTGCCAGCAGCACAATGGACAGGGCCACTGAAGCTTTCTTT. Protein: CASSTMDRATEAFF.

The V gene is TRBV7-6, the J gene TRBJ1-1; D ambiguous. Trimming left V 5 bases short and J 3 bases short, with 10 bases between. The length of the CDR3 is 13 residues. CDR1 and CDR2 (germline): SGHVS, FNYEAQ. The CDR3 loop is CASSGTSDTEAFF. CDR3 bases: TGTGCCAGCAGCGGCACGTCTGACACTGAAGCTTTCTTT.

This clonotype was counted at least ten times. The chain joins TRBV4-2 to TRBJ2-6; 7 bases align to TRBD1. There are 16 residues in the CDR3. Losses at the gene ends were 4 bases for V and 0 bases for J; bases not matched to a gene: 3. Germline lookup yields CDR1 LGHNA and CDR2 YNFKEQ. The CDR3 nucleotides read TGTGCCAGCAGCCCGGGACAGAGCTCTGGGGCCAACGTCCTGACTTTC. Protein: CASSPGQSSGANVLTF.

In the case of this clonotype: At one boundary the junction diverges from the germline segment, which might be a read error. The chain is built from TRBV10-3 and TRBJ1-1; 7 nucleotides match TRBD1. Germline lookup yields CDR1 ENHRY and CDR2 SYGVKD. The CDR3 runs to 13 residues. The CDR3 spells CASSEFGTVEAFF. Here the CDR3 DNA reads TGTGCCAGCAGTGAGTTTGGGACAGTTGAAGCTTTCTTT.

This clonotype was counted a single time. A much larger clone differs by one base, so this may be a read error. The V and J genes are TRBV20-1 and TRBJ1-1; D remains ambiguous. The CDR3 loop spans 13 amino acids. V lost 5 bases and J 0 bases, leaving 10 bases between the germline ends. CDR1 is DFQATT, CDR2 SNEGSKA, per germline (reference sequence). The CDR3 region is CSAVREMNTEAFF. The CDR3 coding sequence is TGCAGTGCTGTGAGAGAGATGAACACTGAAGCTTTCTTT.

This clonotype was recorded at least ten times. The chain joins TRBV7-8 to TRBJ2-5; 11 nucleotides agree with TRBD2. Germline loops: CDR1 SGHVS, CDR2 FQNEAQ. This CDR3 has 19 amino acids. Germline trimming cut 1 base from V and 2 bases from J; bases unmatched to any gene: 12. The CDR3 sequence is CASSLDMAASGGRQETQYF. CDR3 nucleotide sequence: TGTGCCAGCAGCTTAGATATGGCGGCTAGCGGGGGGCGACAAGAGACCCAGTACTTC.

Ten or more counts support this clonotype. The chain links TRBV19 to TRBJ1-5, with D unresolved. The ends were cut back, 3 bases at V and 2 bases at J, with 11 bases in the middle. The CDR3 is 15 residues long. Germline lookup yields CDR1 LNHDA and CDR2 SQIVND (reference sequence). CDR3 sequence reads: CASSMMGMGNQPQHF. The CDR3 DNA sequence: TGTGCCAGTAGTATGATGGGGATGGGCAATCAGCCCCAGCATTTT.

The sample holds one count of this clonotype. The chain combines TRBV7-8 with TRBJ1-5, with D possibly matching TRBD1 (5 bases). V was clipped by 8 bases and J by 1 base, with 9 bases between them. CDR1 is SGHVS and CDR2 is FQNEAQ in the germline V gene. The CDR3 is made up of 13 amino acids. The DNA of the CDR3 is TGTGCCAGCCGGGACGGCAGCAATCAGCCCCAGCATTTT. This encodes CASRDGSNQPQHF.

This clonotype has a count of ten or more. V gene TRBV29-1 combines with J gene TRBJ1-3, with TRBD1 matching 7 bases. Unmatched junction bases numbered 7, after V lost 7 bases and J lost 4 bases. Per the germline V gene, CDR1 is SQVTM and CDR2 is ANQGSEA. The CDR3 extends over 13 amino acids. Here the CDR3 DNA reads TGCAGCGGTCCCACAGGGGCAGGAAACACCATATATTTT. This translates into CSGPTGAGNTIYF. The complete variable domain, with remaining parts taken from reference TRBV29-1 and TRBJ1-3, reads SAVISQKPSRDICQRGTSLTIQCQVDSQVTMMFWYRQQPGQSLTLIATANQGSEATYESGFVIDKFPISRPNLTFSTLTVSNMSPEDSSIYLCSGPTGAGNTIYFGEGSWLTVV.

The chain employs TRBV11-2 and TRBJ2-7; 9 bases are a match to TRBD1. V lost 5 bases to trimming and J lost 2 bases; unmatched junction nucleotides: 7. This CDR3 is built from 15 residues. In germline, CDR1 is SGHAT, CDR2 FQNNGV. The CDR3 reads CASSERQGVTYEQYF. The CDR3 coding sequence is TGTGCCAGCAGCGAACGACAGGGGGTAACCTACGAGCAGTACTTC.

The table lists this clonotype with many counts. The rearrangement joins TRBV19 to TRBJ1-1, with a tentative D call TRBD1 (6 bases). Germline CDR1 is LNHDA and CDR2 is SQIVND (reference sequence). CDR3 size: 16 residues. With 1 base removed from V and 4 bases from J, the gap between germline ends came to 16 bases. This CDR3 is CASSIALGHRTTEAFF. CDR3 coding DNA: TGTGCCAGTAGTATAGCCTTGGGACACCGAACCACTGAAGCTTTCTTT.

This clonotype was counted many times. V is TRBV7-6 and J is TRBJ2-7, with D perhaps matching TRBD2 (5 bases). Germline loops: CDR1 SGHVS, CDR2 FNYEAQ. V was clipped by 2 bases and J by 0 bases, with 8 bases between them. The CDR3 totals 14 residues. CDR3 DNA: TGTGCCAGCAGCTTAAGCGGAGACTCCTACGAGCAGTACTTC. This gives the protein CASSLSGDSYEQYF.

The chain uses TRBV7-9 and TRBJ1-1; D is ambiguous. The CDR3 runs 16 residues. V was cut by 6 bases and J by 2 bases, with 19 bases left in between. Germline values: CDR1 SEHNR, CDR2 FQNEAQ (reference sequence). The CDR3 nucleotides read TGTGCCAGCAGTTTCCGCACGAGCACAGATAACACTGAAGCTTTCTTT. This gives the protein CASSFRTSTDNTEAFF.

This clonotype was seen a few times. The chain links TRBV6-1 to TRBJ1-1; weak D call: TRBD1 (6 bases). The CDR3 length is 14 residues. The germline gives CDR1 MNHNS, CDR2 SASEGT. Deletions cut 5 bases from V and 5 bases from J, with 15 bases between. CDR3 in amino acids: CASSFKQGRTEAFF. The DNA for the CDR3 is TGTGCCAGCAGTTTCAAACAGGGACGTACTGAAGCTTTCTTT.

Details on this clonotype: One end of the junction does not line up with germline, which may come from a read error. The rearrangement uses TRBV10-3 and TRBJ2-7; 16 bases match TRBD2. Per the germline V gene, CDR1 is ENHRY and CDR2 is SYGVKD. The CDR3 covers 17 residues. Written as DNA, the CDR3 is TGTGCCAGCAGTTACTCGACGGGACTAGCGGGGGGGAAGGAGCAGTACTTC. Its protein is CASSYSTGLAGGKEQYF.

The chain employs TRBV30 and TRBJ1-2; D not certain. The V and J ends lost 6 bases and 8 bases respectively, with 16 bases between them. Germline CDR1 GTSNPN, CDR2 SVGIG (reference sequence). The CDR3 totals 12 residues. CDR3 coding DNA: TGTGCCTGTCCTAAGGAAGGACGAGGCTACACCTTC. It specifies CACPKEGRGYTF.

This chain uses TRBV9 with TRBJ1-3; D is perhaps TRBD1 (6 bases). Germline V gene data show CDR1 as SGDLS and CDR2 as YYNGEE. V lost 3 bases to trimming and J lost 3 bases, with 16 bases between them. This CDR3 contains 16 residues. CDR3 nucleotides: TGTGCCAGCAGCGGGCGGGGGGGCCTTCTTGGAAACACCATATATTTT. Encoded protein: CASSGRGGLLGNTIYF.

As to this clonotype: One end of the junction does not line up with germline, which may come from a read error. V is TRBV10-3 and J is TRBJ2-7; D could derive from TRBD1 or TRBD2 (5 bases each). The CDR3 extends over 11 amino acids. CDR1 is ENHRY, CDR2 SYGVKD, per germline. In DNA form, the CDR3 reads TGTGCCAGCAGTTTCCGGGGCGGGCAGTACTTC. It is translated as CASSFRGGQYF.

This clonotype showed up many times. The CDR3: CATDSRSGANVLTF. The CDR3 coding sequence is TGTGCCACCGACAGTCGGTCTGGGGCCAACGTCCTGACTTTC. The chain uses TRBV6-1 and TRBJ2-6; D may be TRBD1 (5 bases). The CDR3 has 14 residues. The V gene lost 10 bases and the J gene lost 1 base, with 11 bases spanning the gap. CDR1 and CDR2 (germline): MNHNS, SASEGT.

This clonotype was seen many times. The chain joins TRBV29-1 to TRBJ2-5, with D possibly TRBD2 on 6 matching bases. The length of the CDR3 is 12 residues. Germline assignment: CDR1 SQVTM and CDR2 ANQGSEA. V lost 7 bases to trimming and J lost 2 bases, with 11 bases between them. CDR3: CSARRGQETQYF. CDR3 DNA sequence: TGCAGCGCACGGCGGGGTCAAGAGACCCAGTACTTC.

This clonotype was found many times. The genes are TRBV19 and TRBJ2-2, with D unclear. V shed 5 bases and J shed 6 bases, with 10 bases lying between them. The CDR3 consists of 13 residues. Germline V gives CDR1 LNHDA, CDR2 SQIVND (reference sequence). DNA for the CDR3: TGTGCCAGTAGTCCAGGTGGTCCCGGGGAGCTGTTTTTT. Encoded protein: CASSPGGPGELFF.

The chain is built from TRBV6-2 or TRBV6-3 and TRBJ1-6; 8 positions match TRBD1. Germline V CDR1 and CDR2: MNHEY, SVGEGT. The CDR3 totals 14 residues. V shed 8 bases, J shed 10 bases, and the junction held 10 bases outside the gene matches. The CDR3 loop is CASGARDRRSPLHF. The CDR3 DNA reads TGTGCCAGCGGGGCGAGGGACAGGCGATCACCCCTCCACTTT.

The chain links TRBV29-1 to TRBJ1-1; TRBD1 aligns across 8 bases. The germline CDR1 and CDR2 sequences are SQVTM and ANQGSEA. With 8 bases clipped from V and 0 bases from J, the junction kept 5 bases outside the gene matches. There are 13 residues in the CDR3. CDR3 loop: CSSLDRVNTEAFF. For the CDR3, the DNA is TGCAGCAGCTTGGACAGGGTGAACACTGAAGCTTTCTTT.

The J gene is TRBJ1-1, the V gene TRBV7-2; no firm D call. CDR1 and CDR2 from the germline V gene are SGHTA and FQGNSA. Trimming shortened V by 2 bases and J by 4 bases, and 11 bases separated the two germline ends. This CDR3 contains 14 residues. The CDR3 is CASSLLGVITEAFF. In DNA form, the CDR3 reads TGTGCCAGCAGCTTATTGGGCGTGATCACTGAAGCTTTCTTT.